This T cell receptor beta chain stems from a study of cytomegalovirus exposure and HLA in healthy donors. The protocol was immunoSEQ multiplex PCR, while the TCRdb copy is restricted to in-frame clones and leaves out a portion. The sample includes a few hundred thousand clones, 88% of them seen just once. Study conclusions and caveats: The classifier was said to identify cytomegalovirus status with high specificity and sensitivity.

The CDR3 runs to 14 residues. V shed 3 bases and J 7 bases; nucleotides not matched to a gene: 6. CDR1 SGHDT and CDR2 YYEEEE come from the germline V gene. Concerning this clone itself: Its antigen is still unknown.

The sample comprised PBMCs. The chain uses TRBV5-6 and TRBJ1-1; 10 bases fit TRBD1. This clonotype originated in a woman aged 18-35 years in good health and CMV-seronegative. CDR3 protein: CASSSPGQGIEAFF. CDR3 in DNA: TGTGCCAGCAGCTCTCCGGGACAGGGGATTGAAGCTTTCTTT.